This record covers a single TCR beta chain. In its sample, this clonotype was seen many times. This clone's antigen is unknown. Base quality data are lacking; no much larger clone is found one base away. This sample was included in a study of T cells in Graves' hyperthyroidism and ophthalmopathy (dated by TCRdb to between 2018 and 2021). In the study overall: Peripheral blood samples were taken at the time of initial diagnosis, prior to any treatment. A discovery cohort of around 98 patients, 43 with Graves' ophthalmopathy and 55 to 60 with stable Graves' hyperthyroidism, was used to find distinguishing TCR V-J signatures. Prospective prediction of ophthalmopathy was tested in an independent validation cohort of approximately 19 hyperthyroidism patients and 17 patients who later progressed to ophthalmopathy. The roughly 99 discovery patients were divided at random into training and test sets in a 7:3 ratio. The study also compared thyroid tissue and blood T-cell repertoires from five or six Graves' hyperthyroidism patients. Following sampling, methimazole starting at 30 mg daily was given to hyperthyroidism patients, and high-dose intravenous methylprednisolone was given to ophthalmopathy patients. According to the paper, TCR Vbeta CDR3 sequencing was carried out on some 140 peripheral blood samples, which came from 40 to 45 ophthalmopathy, around 74 hyperthyroidism and roughly 17 progressor patients. Points the paper makes about the study in general: During validation, the model predicted progression to ophthalmopathy a median of around 7 months ahead of onset, with 70.59% sensitivity and roughly 75% specificity. Blood samples also contained most of the expanded thyroid clonotypes (frequency above 0.001), which suggests that blood repertoires may reflect thyroid immune responses. A model built on a 13 V-J signature distinguished ophthalmopathy from stable hyperthyroidism, reaching about 88% sensitivity and 81.08% specificity in cross-validation and 80%/75% in testing. No statistical method was used to fix the sample size in advance, and group allocation was not hidden from the investigators.

A patient counted as having stable Graves' hyperthyroidism if no progression to ophthalmopathy occurred over 18 months of follow-up. Hyperthyroidism patients were newly diagnosed, with disease duration under 2 months, and aged 18 to 65 years. Exclusion was applied to patients with uncontrolled infections, other autoimmune diseases, pregnancy or lactation. Diagnoses relied on clinical symptoms, serum thyroxine and TRAb, thyroid ultrasound and orbital computed tomography. PBMCs were separated from under 11 ml of fresh peripheral blood using Ficoll-Paque density gradient centrifugation. Total RNA was extracted with Trizol reagent, and quality was checked on an Agilent 2100 Bioanalyzer. CDR1 is given as SGHRS and CDR2 as YFSETQ, both from the germline V gene. Including cysteine and phenylalanine, the CDR3 has 17 amino acids. Here the CDR3 DNA is all that survives: 51 bases in frame from base 1. V is trimmed back by 3 bases and J by 10 bases, and the junction contains 16 bases that no gene match accounts for.

Amplification of TCR beta CDR3 regions was carried out from RNA transcripts. The TCR CDR3 was subjected to a first round of RT-PCR using the HTBI primer set and the Qiagen OneStep RT-PCR kit. The libraries were constructed in a second round of multiplex PCR and then size-selected and purified. Sequencing of the libraries was done on an Illumina HiSeq2000 using paired-end 100 bp reads. The paper's processing steps were these. Raw data were processed with SOAPnuke, discarding reads with adapters, uncalled bases, mean Phred below 15, or no exact constant-primer or identifier match. High-quality paired reads were merged with COPE v1.2.5, and unique nucleotide sequences were defined as clonotypes. MiTCR v1.1 was used to align the clonotypes against IMGT TRBV, TRBD and TRBJ reference segments. The analysis was restricted to V-J combinations with a frequency above 0.0001, which together covered 99% to 99.2% of the repertoires. The TCS score was defined as F50 (clonal expansion) divided by E x V (chaos), with BLOSUM62-based TCRdist calculated between CDR3 peptides within each V-J. Welch's t-statistics and random forest reduced around 550 V-J features to 13, which were used in a naive Bayes classifier (R e1071). TCRdb reworked the public reads: Q25 trimming with fastp, MiXCR clone assembly, productive beta chains retained. All rows with the same CDR3 protein become a single entry with the most common DNA and genes. TCRdb assigned the V and J calls; the authors' analysis was not used. For this sample there are hundreds of thousands of distinct CDR3 sequences; 14% appear just once. Together, the top ten hold 10% of the sample.

Sequenced input: blood. This receptor was taken from a woman between 18 and 29 years old with Graves' hyperthyroidism. The receptor chain draws on TRBV5-1 and TRBJ2-1; 10 central nucleotides agree with TRBD1. The DNA sequence is as follows: TGCGCCAGCAGCTCGACAGGAGGACAGGGGGGGTTCCGAGAGCAGTTCTTC. Its coded protein is CASSSTGGQGGFREQFF.